These 8 T cell receptor beta chains originate from one sample sequenced in a study of identical twins. TCRdb used MiXCR to reprocess the 5' RACE reads, holding one entry per CDR3 protein. Of about 490,000 distinct CDR3 sequences detected, approximately 14% appear once; the ten largest clones hold less than 0.5%. This sample was also put to use in a study of yellow fever vaccine responses in identical twins.

Sequenced input: CD4+ T cells sorted from blood. All receptors derive from a woman younger than 35 in good health.

This chain connects TRBV6-1 to TRBJ2-7; 14 nucleotides line up with TRBD2. The V gene end was trimmed by 8 bases and the J gene end by 0 bases; junction bases not matched to a gene: 9. The CDR3 is made up of 17 amino acids. Germline V gives CDR1 MNHNS, CDR2 SASEGT. For the CDR3, the DNA is TGTGCCAGCGGGCCCGGGACTAGCGGGGGAAGCTCCTACGAGCAGTACGTC. It yields the protein CASGPGTSGGSSYEQYV.

This clonotype was seen only a few times. The V gene is TRBV10-3, the J gene TRBJ1-1; D is ambiguous. Germline V gene lookup returns CDR1 ENHRY and CDR2 SYGVKD. V lost 11 bases and J 1 base, leaving 20 bases between the germline ends. The CDR3 loop spans 15 amino acids. The CDR3 coding sequence is TGTGCCGCCCGAATCTCCCTACGCGGGAACACTGAAGCTTTCTTT. Amino acid sequence: CAARISLRGNTEAFF.

Ten or more counts support this clonotype. The rearrangement joins TRBV12-3 or TRBV12-4 to TRBJ2-3, with 10 bases aligning to TRBD2. This CDR3 region has 16 residues. V was pared by 5 bases and J by 7 bases, with 12 bases of the junction left unmatched. The DNA for the CDR3 is TGTGCCAGCAGTCCTAGCGGGGGCGAACGACGATATACGCAGTATTTT. The encoded protein is CASSPSGGERRYTQYF.

This clonotype showed up just a few times. The chain has TRBV24-1 and TRBJ2-3, with D unclear. CDR1 and CDR2 from the germline V gene are KGHDR and SFDVKD. The CDR3 runs 14 residues. The V end was cut by 2 bases, the J end by 2 bases, with 7 bases between. This chain's CDR3 is CATSDSLHTDTQYF. The CDR3 DNA reads as TGTGCCACCAGTGATTCCCTACACACAGATACGCAGTATTTT.

This clonotype came up a few times. The J gene is TRBJ2-3, the V gene TRBV18; D is uncertain. With 1 base removed from V and 8 bases from J, the gap between germline ends came to 10 bases. CDR1 is KGHSH and CDR2 is LQKENI in the germline V gene. This CDR3 has 13 amino acids. The chain's CDR3 is CASSPQDRATQYF. DNA of the CDR3: TGTGCCAGCTCACCACAGGACCGAGCTACGCAGTATTTT.

This chain connects TRBV11-1 to TRBJ2-1, with 12 bases matching TRBD2. J gave up 2 bases and V 4 bases, and 9 bases lay outside the gene matches. Germline V gene lookup returns CDR1 SGHAT and CDR2 FQDESV (reference sequence). This CDR3 has 18 amino acids. The DNA for the CDR3 is TGTGCCAGCAGCTCCCCGGGGACTAGCGGGTTTACCTACAATGAGCAGTTCTTC. This codes for CASSSPGTSGFTYNEQFF. The full variable domain, its missing parts supplied by reference TRBV11-1 and TRBJ2-1, is EAEVAQSPRYKITEKSQAVAFWCDPISGHATLYWYRQILGQGPELLVQFQDESVVDDSQLPKDRFSAERLKGVDSTLKIQPAELGDSAMYLCASSSPGTSGFTYNEQFFGPGTRLTVL.

This chain joins TRBV5-1 and TRBJ2-3; TRBD2 agrees at 12 bases. CDR3 length: 22 amino acids. Trimming cost V 4 bases and J 3 bases; bases outside gene matches: 24. The V gene's germline CDR1 is SGHRS and CDR2 YFSETQ. The CDR3 sequence: CASSAGTASLHGLAGWTDTQYF. In nucleotides, the CDR3 is TGCGCCAGCAGCGCCGGGACAGCGTCTCTTCATGGACTAGCGGGATGGACAGATACGCAGTATTTT.

The chain uses TRBV24-1 and TRBJ2-1, with a weak D call TRBD2 (6 bases). The V and J ends lost 7 bases and 10 bases respectively, with 16 bases between them. Germline CDR1 is KGHDR and CDR2 is SFDVKD. This CDR3 contains 13 residues. CDR3 nucleotide sequence: TGTGCCACCAGCGGAGGAGGGGCGGGAGAGCAGTTCTTC. It translates to CATSGGGAGEQFF.